These 13 T cell receptor beta chains were all obtained from the same sample, sequenced in a study of T cell responses to AZD1222 COVID-19 vaccine. Generated by immunoSEQ multiplex PCR, the TCRdb table keeps only in-frame clones and is missing some. The sample yields 110,000 to 150,000 clones, over 90% seen once. Sample: peripheral blood, taken on day 0 of AZD1222 vaccination. These receptors all stem from an adult in good health.

The rearrangement joins TRBV15 to TRBJ2-7; TRBD2 is a possible D gene (6 bases). Germline V lookup: CDR1 LNHNV, CDR2 YYDKDF (reference sequence). This CDR3 has 13 residues. V was pared by 6 bases and J by 6 bases, with 15 bases between. This CDR3 is CATRSDGGSEQYF. For the CDR3, the DNA is TGTGCCACCAGGTCAGACGGGGGATCCGAGCAGTACTTC.

This clone was found once. V is TRBV6-5 and J is TRBJ1-5; D remains ambiguous. With 5 bases removed from V and 5 bases from J, the gap between germline ends came to 10 bases. Germline CDR1 is MNHEY and CDR2 is SVGAGI. The CDR3 has 13 residues. The CDR3 DNA reads TGTGCCAGCAGTACAGTCCCCCATCAGCCCCAGCATTTT. This encodes CASSTVPHQPQHF.

The chain carries TRBV2 and TRBJ1-1; 7 nucleotides align to TRBD1. There are 14 residues in the CDR3. The ends lost 7 bases at V and 0 bases at J; junction bases unmatched: 5. The germline gives CDR1 SNHLY, CDR2 FYNNEI. This chain's CDR3 is CASNIQGLNTEAFF. CDR3 sequence (DNA): TGTGCCAGCAACATACAGGGGCTGAACACTGAAGCTTTCTTT.

This rearrangement joins TRBV6-5 to TRBJ2-3; D gene ambiguous. Germline V gene lookup returns CDR1 MNHEY and CDR2 SVGAGI. Trimming removed 0 bases at V and 0 bases at J, with 4 bases between. This CDR3 has 14 residues. CDR3 residues: CASSYSASTDTQYF. In nucleotides, the CDR3 is TGTGCCAGCAGTTACTCGGCAAGCACAGATACGCAGTATTTT.

The rearrangement links TRBV5-1 to TRBJ1-1; D is uncertain. Germline lookup yields CDR1 SGHRS and CDR2 YFSETQ. V was trimmed by 2 bases and J by 1 base, leaving 9 bases between them. The CDR3 is 14 amino acids. CDR3 bases: TGCGCCAGCAGCTTCGGGGTAGCGAACACTGAAGCTTTCTTT. This sequence encodes CASSFGVANTEAFF.

The rearrangement uses TRBV27 and TRBJ1-2, with D tentatively TRBD1 (6 bases). CDR1 is MNHEY and CDR2 is SMNVEV in the germline V gene (reference sequence). The CDR3 is 15 residues long. V lost 4 bases and J lost 3, with 15 bases in between. CDR3 region: CASSSGGAGDYGYTF. Here the CDR3 DNA reads TGTGCCAGCAGTTCCGGGGGCGCGGGAGACTATGGCTACACCTTC.

The gene calls are TRBV9 and TRBJ2-1; 8 bases map to TRBD2. The germline V gene encodes CDR1 SGDLS and CDR2 YYNGEE. The V segment lost 4 bases and the J segment 10 bases; nucleotides outside the gene matches: 10. The CDR3 is 14 amino acids. CDR3 sequence (DNA): TGTGCCAGCAGCCTAGACGGGAGGGAAGGGGAGCAGTTCTTC. Its translation: CASSLDGREGEQFF.

This sequence joins TRBV10-1 and TRBJ2-7; D is perhaps TRBD2 (6 bases). Germline-derived CDR1 and CDR2 are WNHNN and SYGVQD (reference sequence). The CDR3 is made up of 15 amino acids. V was clipped by 3 bases and J by 6 bases, with 18 bases between them. CDR3 in DNA: TGCGCCAGCAGTGAAGGGTTGGGGGGTCGAGGCGAGCAGTACTTC. It translates to CASSEGLGGRGEQYF.

V and J are TRBV4-1 and TRBJ1-5; D gene uncertain. Per germline, CDR1 MGHRA and CDR2 YSYEKL. V lost 1 base and J 2 bases, leaving 9 bases between the germline ends. The CDR3 loop spans 15 amino acids. The CDR3 protein is CASSQVATGNQPQHF. In DNA form, the CDR3 reads TGCGCCAGCAGCCAAGTGGCCACGGGCAATCAGCCCCAGCATTTT.

This clone came up once. The chain uses TRBV5-1 and TRBJ1-6; no reliable D call. The V and J ends lost 1 base and 8 bases respectively, with 10 bases between them. The germline V gene has CDR1 SGHRS and CDR2 YFSETQ. The CDR3 loop spans 14 amino acids. The CDR3 coding sequence is TGCGCCAGCAGCTTGTCTCTCGGGTATTCACCCCTCCACTTT. Protein: CASSLSLGYSPLHF.

This clone was observed a single time. The rearrangement links TRBV7-9 to TRBJ1-2; no clear D. The CDR3 sequence is 13 residues long. V was clipped by 1 base and J by 8 bases, with 11 bases between them. From germline, CDR1 is SEHNR and CDR2 FQNEAQ (reference sequence). CDR3 loop: CASSLVAEPGYTF. The CDR3 coding sequence is TGTGCCAGCAGCTTAGTTGCAGAACCCGGCTACACCTTC. Complete variable domain (other parts from reference TRBV7-9 and TRBJ1-2): DTGVSQNPRHKITKRGQNVTFRCDPISEHNRLYWYRQTLGQGPEFLTYFQNEAQLEKSRLLSDRFSAERPKGSFSTLEIQRTEQGDSAMYLCASSLVAEPGYTFGSGTRLTVV.

This chain uses TRBV24-1 with TRBJ1-2, with D possibly being TRBD1 (6 bases). The CDR3 totals 15 residues. V was cut by 4 bases and J by 7 bases, with 18 bases left in between. Germline CDR1 KGHDR, CDR2 SFDVKD. The CDR3 spells CATSESTGRVGGYTF. For the CDR3, the DNA is TGTGCCACCAGTGAATCCACAGGGAGGGTTGGTGGCTACACCTTC.

This clone has just one count. This chain links TRBV6-5 with TRBJ2-2; weak D call: TRBD2 (5 bases). V lost 6 bases to trimming and J lost 3 bases, with 8 bases between them. CDR1 is MNHEY, CDR2 SVGAGI, per germline. This CDR3 has 13 amino acids. The CDR3 is CASRTTYTGELFF. The CDR3, as DNA: TGTGCCAGCAGGACTACCTACACCGGGGAGCTGTTTTTT.